The clone carrying this TCR beta chain was seen only a few times. This sample is part of a study of cytomegalovirus exposure and HLA in healthy donors. The PCR ran on 60 Vbeta and 13 Jbeta primers. Produced via immunoSEQ multiplex PCR; TCRdb's table is partial and in-frame only. This table has 150,000 to 200,000 clones, approximately 78% appearing once. Losses at the gene ends were 5 bases for V and 1 base for J; bases not matched to a gene: 5. This CDR3 spans 15 amino acids. The germline V gene encodes CDR1 SGHRS and CDR2 YFSETQ. The V call is TRBV5-1, the J call TRBJ2-1; 8 positions agree with TRBD2. Sequencing was carried out using PBMCs. This sequence was found in a woman in her 30s in good health and CMV-seropositive. CDR3 sequence: CASRGSGVSYNEQFF. CDR3 in DNA: TGCGCCAGCAGGGGTAGCGGGGTTTCCTACAATGAGCAGTTCTTC.